Below, 31 T cell receptor beta chains from the same sample are listed, as sequenced in a study of post-analysis software for immune sequencing data. Regarding the study as a whole: Four or five TRBV segments were more frequent in patients than controls; TRBV5-6, TRBV5-1 and TRBV20-1 belonged to this group.

Prepared libraries of TCR beta cDNA carried unique molecular identifiers. Each CDR3 protein gets one entry after TCRdb re-called the PCR reads with MiXCR. The sample yields approximately 660,000 distinct CDR3 sequences, more than 50% seen once. No antigens are known for them. Input material: blood. These receptor sequences come from a girl between 2 and 10 years old with multiple sclerosis.

This clonotype has just a few counts. CDR3 amino acids: CSARAGTDTQYF. CDR3 DNA sequence: TGCAGTGCTAGAGCGGGGACAGATACGCAGTATTTT. The genes are TRBV20-1 and TRBJ2-3; a possible D gene is TRBD2 (5 bases). V gave up 1 base and J gave up 3 bases, with 5 bases separating them. The CDR3 runs 12 residues. From germline, CDR1 is DFQATT and CDR2 SNEGSKA (reference sequence).

Concerning this clonotype itself: At one boundary the junction diverges from the germline segment, which might be a read error. The chain is built from TRBV20-1 and TRBJ2-1; possible D gene TRBD2, 7 bases. The CDR3 is 15 residues long. Germline V gives CDR1 DFQATT, CDR2 SNEGSKA (reference sequence). In nucleotides, the CDR3 is TGCAGTGCTAGAGAGGCGGCGGGGGCCTACAATGGGCAGTTCTTC. Translated: CSAREAAGAYNGQFF.

This clonotype was counted between two and nine times. This chain joins TRBV6-2 or TRBV6-3 and TRBJ2-7; D is uncertain. Per germline, CDR1 MNHEY and CDR2 SVGEGT. The V and J ends lost 5 bases and 0 bases respectively, with 8 bases between them. The CDR3 is 13 residues long. Here the CDR3 DNA reads TGTGCCAGCAGTGGAGACAACTCCTACGAGCAGTACTTC. Its protein product is CASSGDNSYEQYF.

This clonotype appeared once. The chain employs TRBV2 and TRBJ2-7; D remains unclear. Trimming left V 6 bases short and J 4 bases short, with 7 bases between. Germline V gene lookup returns CDR1 SNHLY and CDR2 FYNNEI. This CDR3 comprises 11 residues. The CDR3 protein is CASRAAYEQYF. Written as DNA, the CDR3 is TGTGCCAGCAGGGCGGCTTACGAGCAGTACTTC. Full variable domain (rest looked up from reference TRBV2 and TRBJ2-7): EPEVTQTPSHQVTQMGQEVILRCVPISNHLYFYWYRQILGQKVEFLVSFYNNEISEKSEIFDDQFSVERPDGSNFTLKIRSTKLEDSAMYFCASRAAYEQYFGPGTRLTVT.

This rearrangement joins TRBV28 to TRBJ1-5; weak D call: TRBD1 (6 bases). Germline V lookup: CDR1 MDHEN, CDR2 SYDVKM. The V end was cut by 2 bases, the J end by 5 bases, with 10 bases between. The CDR3 consists of 14 residues. The CDR3: CASSLGAGDQPQHF. The CDR3 nucleotides read TGTGCCAGCAGTTTAGGGGCAGGGGATCAGCCCCAGCATTTT.

The chain recombines TRBV5-8 with TRBJ2-1, with TRBD2 identical over 10 bases. CDR1 is SGHTS, CDR2 YDEGEE, per germline. The CDR3 is made up of 17 amino acids. J was trimmed by 1 base and V by 5 bases; bases with no gene match: 9. The DNA for the CDR3 is TGTGCCAGCAGTCCGCCGGGACTAGCGATATCCTACAATGAGCAGTTCTTC. This codes for CASSPPGLAISYNEQFF. The complete variable domain, with remaining parts taken from reference TRBV5-8 and TRBJ2-1, reads EAGVTQSPTHLIKTRGQQATLRCSPISGHTSVYWYQQALGLGLQFLLWYDEGEERNRGNFPPRFSGRQFPNYSSELNVNALELEDSALYLCASSPPGLAISYNEQFFGPGTRLTVL.

CDR3 residues: CSATIGAGDTEAFF. The CDR3 nucleotides are TGCAGTGCTACGATAGGGGCGGGGGACACTGAAGCTTTCTTT. This rearrangement joins TRBV20-1 to TRBJ1-1, with a weak D call TRBD1 (5 bases). The length of the CDR3 is 14 residues. The germline V gene encodes CDR1 DFQATT and CDR2 SNEGSKA (reference sequence). Trimming cost V 4 bases and J 3 bases, with 15 bases left between them.

The V gene is TRBV7-2, the J gene TRBJ1-4; D unresolved. Germline V gives CDR1 SGHTA, CDR2 FQGNSA. The CDR3 loop spans 16 amino acids. V was pared by 6 bases and J by 0 bases, with 14 bases between. In DNA form, the CDR3 reads TGTGCCAGCAGTGGCGCAGGAGTTGCAACTAATGAAAAACTGTTTTTT. Translated, it gives CASSGAGVATNEKLFF.

This chain links TRBV3-1 with TRBJ1-4, with D possibly being TRBD1 (6 bases). CDR1 and CDR2 (germline): LGHDT, YNNKEL (reference sequence). Trimming left V 6 bases short and J 2 bases short, with 7 bases between. The CDR3 is 13 residues long. Here the CDR3 DNA reads TGTGCCAGCAGGGACAGTACTAATGAAAAACTGTTTTTT. This sequence encodes CASRDSTNEKLFF.

V and J are TRBV7-9 and TRBJ2-5; no firm D call. The CDR3 sequence is 14 residues long. V was shortened by 1 base and J by 4 bases, with 10 bases between the two germline ends. CDR1 and CDR2 from the germline V gene are SEHNR and FQNEAQ (reference sequence). This CDR3 is CASSLVALGETQYF. The CDR3 DNA reads TGTGCCAGCAGCTTAGTCGCCTTGGGAGAGACCCAGTACTTC.

This clonotype was observed a handful of times. The rearrangement uses TRBV6-1 and TRBJ2-5; no clear D gene. The end of the DNA is better explained by TRBJ2-7, so the J call may be wrong. In germline, CDR1 is MNHNS, CDR2 SASEGT. The length of the CDR3 is 10 residues. Here the CDR3 reads CASLDYEQYF. The CDR3 DNA is TGTGCCAGCTTAGACTACGAGCAGTACTTC.

The chain is built from TRBV12-3 or TRBV12-4 and TRBJ1-5; 10 bases are shared with TRBD1. The CDR3 extends over 16 amino acids. Losses at the gene ends were 5 bases for V and 6 bases for J; bases not matched to a gene: 10. The CDR3 nucleotides are TGTGCCAGCAGTCCCGTGACAGGGGGCTTGGGTCAGCCCCAGCATTTT. Its protein is CASSPVTGGLGQPQHF.

The chain recombines TRBV11-2 with TRBJ2-1; TRBD2 is a possible D gene (6 bases). The V gene's germline CDR1 is SGHAT and CDR2 FQNNGV. The CDR3 is 19 residues long. Trimming removed 5 bases at V and 2 bases at J, with 25 bases between. The CDR3 loop reads CASSHYEGLPPDPYNEQFF. CDR3 bases: TGTGCCAGCAGCCATTATGAGGGACTCCCACCGGACCCCTACAATGAGCAGTTCTTC. Variable domain in full (rest from reference TRBV11-2 and TRBJ2-1): EAGVAQSPRYKIIEKRQSVAFWCNPISGHATLYWYQQILGQGPKLLIQFQNNGVVDDSQLPKDRFSAERLKGVDSTLKIQPAKLEDSAVYLCASSHYEGLPPDPYNEQFFGPGTRLTVL.

In this sample, this clonotype turned up many times. The chain carries TRBV11-2 and TRBJ2-1; 8 nucleotides line up with TRBD2. Germline V gene sequence: CDR1 SGHAT, CDR2 FQNNGV. V lost 1 base and J lost 4; bases outside the gene matches: 3. The CDR3 length is 15 residues. The CDR3 reads CASSLGRGGYNEQFF. As DNA, the CDR3 is TGTGCCAGCAGCTTAGGGCGCGGGGGGTACAATGAGCAGTTCTTC.

The gene calls are TRBV7-9 and TRBJ1-2, with D possibly matching TRBD1 (6 bases). V dropped 4 bases and J dropped 8 bases, with 11 bases sitting between them. Germline assignment: CDR1 SEHNR and CDR2 FQNEAQ (reference sequence). The CDR3 runs 12 residues. The CDR3 region is CASSSDRPGYTF. The CDR3 bases are TGTGCCAGCAGCTCCGACAGGCCCGGCTACACCTTC.

The chain links TRBV4-3 to TRBJ2-3; the D is unclear. Germline V gene lookup returns CDR1 LGHNA and CDR2 YSLEER. V was trimmed by 4 bases and J by 4 bases, leaving 9 bases between them. The length of the CDR3 is 13 residues. DNA for the CDR3: TGCGCCAGCAGCCCCGAAAGGGCAGATACGCAGTATTTT. Translating gives CASSPERADTQYF.

The sample holds a few counts of this clonotype. V and J are TRBV7-2 and TRBJ1-5; D gene ambiguous. The CDR3 length is 14 residues. V was shortened by 5 bases and J by 6 bases, with 14 bases between the two germline ends. Germline CDR1 SGHTA, CDR2 FQGNSA. Here the CDR3 reads CASSPRAGSQPQHF. The CDR3, as DNA: TGTGCCAGCAGCCCACGGGCAGGAAGTCAGCCCCAGCATTTT.

As for this clonotype: Mismatch with germline at one junction end may stem from a read error. The chain links TRBV6-5 to TRBJ2-1, with a possible D match to TRBD1 (6 bases). The V gene's germline CDR1 is MNHEY and CDR2 SVGAGI. The length of the CDR3 is 15 residues. The CDR3 spells CASSQAPGAGNERFF. DNA of the CDR3: TGTGCCAGCAGCCAGGCTCCAGGGGCTGGCAATGAGCGGTTCTTC.

This clonotype has only one observation. This chain connects TRBV20-1 to TRBJ1-1; no reliable D call. CDR1 DFQATT and CDR2 SNEGSKA come from the germline V gene (reference sequence). This CDR3 region has 13 residues. Trimming shortened V by 3 bases and J by 0 bases, and 8 bases separated the two germline ends. Here the CDR3 reads CSASANMNTEAFF. The CDR3 coding sequence is TGCAGTGCTAGCGCCAACATGAACACTGAAGCTTTCTTT.

The chain has TRBV6-6 and TRBJ1-5; possible D gene TRBD1, 5 bases. Trimming removed 5 bases from V and 9 bases from J, with 14 bases in between. Germline CDR1 reads MNHNY; CDR2 reads SVGAGI (reference sequence). The CDR3 loop spans 13 amino acids. CDR3 bases: TGTGCCAGCAGTAGGGACGGGCTGTGGCCCCAGCATTTT. Translated: CASSRDGLWPQHF.

Of note for this clonotype: The CDR3 does not end in the conserved phenylalanine or tryptophan, so this is likely a read error. V usage is TRBV5-1 and J usage is TRBJ2-4; 10 bases match TRBD2. V lost 0 bases to trimming and J lost 2 bases; unmatched junction nucleotides: 5. Germline CDR1 SGHRS, CDR2 YFSETQ. The CDR3 loop spans 17 amino acids. The CDR3 loop reads CASSLDASGRTKNIQYC. Here the CDR3 DNA reads TGCGCCAGCAGCTTGGATGCTAGCGGGAGAACCAAAAACATTCAGTACTGC.

The rearrangement links TRBV25-1 to TRBJ2-7, with 10 positions matching TRBD1. Unmatched junction bases numbered 6, after V lost 4 bases and J lost 9 bases. CDR3 length: 13 amino acids. Germline lookup yields CDR1 MGHDK and CDR2 SYGVNS. The CDR3 nucleotides read TGTGCCAGCAGTGTTTCCGGGACAGGGGCGCAGTACTTC. Its translation: CASSVSGTGAQYF.

The DNA of the CDR3 is TGCAGTGCTATCAACCCTGAGGACTACTACAATGAGCAGTTCTTC. It translates to CSAINPEDYYNEQFF. The chain combines TRBV20-1 with TRBJ2-1, with D possibly being TRBD2 (6 bases). The CDR3 length is 15 residues. The germline gives CDR1 DFQATT, CDR2 SNEGSKA (reference sequence). V dropped 4 bases and J dropped 3 bases, with 16 bases sitting between them.

The CDR3 sequence: CSARDTSGRDNEQFF. The CDR3, as DNA: TGCAGTGCTAGAGATACTAGCGGGAGGGATAATGAGCAGTTCTTC. This sequence joins TRBV20-1 and TRBJ2-1, with 13 positions matching TRBD2. Germline V gene data show CDR1 as DFQATT and CDR2 as SNEGSKA (reference sequence). This CDR3 is 15 amino acids long. Trimming at V came to 0 bases and at J to 7 bases, leaving 3 bases not matched to a gene.

The chain couples TRBV4-1 to TRBJ1-2; D unresolved. Trimming took 3 bases from V and 4 from J, leaving 9 bases between them. CDR1 and CDR2 (germline): MGHRA, YSYEKL. This CDR3 is built from 13 residues. The CDR3, as DNA: TGCGCCAGCAGCCATCCCGAGGGCTATGGCTACACCTTC. This codes for CASSHPEGYGYTF.

This chain links TRBV20-1 with TRBJ1-6, with D unclear. V lost 0 bases and J lost 9, with 21 bases in between. The CDR3 runs 17 residues. Germline V gene sequence: CDR1 DFQATT, CDR2 SNEGSKA (reference sequence). The CDR3 spells CSARDLLNPGGTSPLHF. The CDR3 DNA follows: TGCAGTGCTAGAGATCTATTAAATCCGGGAGGAACTTCACCCCTCCACTTT.

Of note for this clonotype: Its ends do not fully match the called genes, so a read error is possible. The J gene is TRBJ2-3, the V gene TRBV12-3 or TRBV12-4; a weak D match, TRBD2 (6 bases). This CDR3 spans 17 amino acids. The CDR3 region is CASSFGSQRASTDMQYF. The CDR3 DNA sequence: TGTGCCAGCAGTTTCGGCAGTCAGCGGGCCAGCACAGATATGCAGTATTTT.

The rearrangement joins TRBV2 to TRBJ2-1; 9 nucleotides line up with TRBD2. The CDR3 has 14 residues. CDR1 is SNHLY and CDR2 is FYNNEI in the germline V gene. V lost 8 bases, J lost 2 bases, and 4 bases stayed unmatched. The CDR3 region is CASLTSGAYNEQFF. The CDR3, as DNA: TGTGCCAGCTTGACTAGCGGAGCCTACAATGAGCAGTTCTTC.

This clonotype was detected only once. This chain connects TRBV29-1 to TRBJ2-2; D perhaps matches TRBD2 (5 bases). The ends were cut back, 3 bases at V and 3 bases at J, with 11 bases in the middle. Per germline, CDR1 SQVTM and CDR2 ANQGSEA. CDR3 length equals 14 residues. CDR3 sequence (DNA): TGCAGCGTTGATTCGGGGATCGACACCGGGGAGCTGTTTTTT. It yields the protein CSVDSGIDTGELFF.

This clonotype was seen a few times. The chain has TRBV7-9 and TRBJ2-5; 8 bases fit TRBD1. The end of the DNA fits TRBJ2-7 better, so the J call may be wrong. Per the germline V gene, CDR1 is SEHNR and CDR2 is FQNEAQ (reference sequence). CDR3 length: 15 amino acids. For the CDR3, the DNA is TGTGCCAGCAGGGGGTTTGGACAGGGTAGCTACGAGCAGTACTTC. It encodes CASRGFGQGSYEQYF.

The genes are TRBV12-3 or TRBV12-4 and TRBJ2-4; no clear D gene. The DNA end lines up better with TRBJ2-5; the J call may be wrong. The CDR3 totals 15 residues. The CDR3 nucleotides are TGTGCCAGCAGTCTGGGAACTTCCACGAGGGAGACCCAGTACTTC. It translates to CASSLGTSTRETQYF.